Listed here are 15 T cell receptor beta chains from one sample, sequenced in a study of STAT3 mutations in large granular lymphocyte leukemia (dated by TCRdb to 2018 to 2020). These TCRs' antigens remain unknown. Overall study outcomes, separate from this receptor: At least one immunodominant TCRbeta clonotype was identified in every T-LGLL patient, and multiple immunodominant subclonotypes were identified in about half of the T-LGLL patients.

The library was built by means of the immunoSEQ multiplex PCR assay. This is the immuneACCESS table as TCRdb keeps it, with only in-frame sequences that have V and J called. A part of the clones is gone; compared with another copy, unresolved V genes explain less than half, and the rest is unexplained. The sample table records tens of thousands of clones; about 88% of these occur just once. The ten largest make up 0.35% to 0.5% of the sample. Sequencing was done on a sample of PBMCs. The source is a human donor with T large granular lymphocyte leukemia. Some clones in this sample may be carry-over from other donors' samples.

The chain uses TRBV5-1 and TRBJ1-2, with 8 bases fitting TRBD1. The J segment lost 8 bases and the V segment lost 0 bases, leaving 15 bases of the junction unmatched. CDR1 is SGHRS and CDR2 is YFSETQ in the germline V gene. This CDR3 has 17 amino acids. CDR3 sequence: CASSLGRTGQVLPGYTF. As DNA, the CDR3 is TGCGCCAGCAGCTTGGGTAGGACAGGGCAAGTCCTCCCCGGCTACACCTTC.

The V and J genes are TRBV4-1 and TRBJ1-2, with 11 bases aligning to TRBD1. The CDR3 runs to 18 residues. Trimming took 1 base from V and 2 from J; bases not matched to a gene: 9. Germline V gives CDR1 MGHRA, CDR2 YSYEKL. Written as DNA, the CDR3 is TGCGCCAGCAGCCAAGTCCTGGACAGGGGGCCTTCCAACTATGGCTACACCTTC. This sequence encodes CASSQVLDRGPSNYGYTF.

This chain links TRBV14 with TRBJ2-5; 8 positions match TRBD1. This CDR3 is 14 amino acids long. V shed 4 bases, J shed 5 bases, and the junction held 6 bases outside the gene matches. Germline values: CDR1 SGHDN, CDR2 FVKESK. The CDR3 protein is CASSPDRAWETQYF. The CDR3, as DNA: TGTGCCAGCAGCCCGGACAGGGCATGGGAGACCCAGTACTTC.

The chain joins TRBV7-2 to TRBJ1-5; TRBD1 might be the D (6 bases). The CDR3 contains 18 residues. Germline loops: CDR1 SGHTA, CDR2 FQGNSA. Between the trimmed V and J ends, which lost 1 base and 4 bases, there was a span of 20 bases. In DNA, the CDR3 is TGTGCCAGCAGCTTAGGTGTGGACAAAGGGGGGCAGAATCAGCCCCAGCATTTT. Its translation is CASSLGVDKGGQNQPQHF.

The chain carries TRBV18 and TRBJ2-2; maybe TRBD1 (6 bases). There are 15 residues in the CDR3. CDR1 is KGHSH and CDR2 is LQKENI in the germline V gene. Trimming took off 3 bases at V and 2 bases at J, with 10 bases between the two ends. The CDR3 loop reads CASSPWTENTGELFF. The CDR3 DNA reads as TGTGCCAGCTCACCTTGGACAGAAAACACCGGGGAGCTGTTTTTT.

V is TRBV5-6 and J is TRBJ2-2; tentatively, D is TRBD1 or TRBD2 (7 bases each). This CDR3 has 17 amino acids. Germline CDR1 reads SGHDT; CDR2 reads YYEEEE. V dropped 0 bases and J dropped 0 bases, with 12 bases sitting between them. CDR3 sequence: CASSLARGGSNTGELFF. CDR3 DNA sequence: TGTGCCAGCAGCTTGGCCAGGGGGGGGTCGAACACCGGGGAGCTGTTTTTT. The variable domain in full, with the rest retrieved from reference TRBV5-6 and TRBJ2-2, is DAGVTQSPTHLIKTRGQQVTLRCSPKSGHDTVSWYQQALGQGPQFIFQYYEEEERQRGNFPDRFSGHQFPNYSSELNVNALLLGDSALYLCASSLARGGSNTGELFFGEGSRLTVL.

The rearrangement links TRBV27 to TRBJ2-5, with 7 positions matching TRBD2. The V segment lost 6 bases and the J segment 3 bases; nucleotides outside the gene matches: 10. The CDR3 totals 15 residues. Germline values: CDR1 MNHEY, CDR2 SMNVEV (reference sequence). In nucleotides, the CDR3 is TGTGCCAGCAGCGGATCCGGGACTATAAAAGAGACCCAGTACTTC. Residues: CASSGSGTIKETQYF.

The V and J genes are TRBV6-6 and TRBJ2-3; D uncertain. The CDR3 has 13 amino acids. V lost 5 bases and J 1 base, leaving 7 bases between the germline ends. Per the germline V gene, CDR1 is MNHNY and CDR2 is SVGAGI (reference sequence). Here the CDR3 reads CASSTPGTDTQYF. CDR3 DNA: TGTGCCAGCAGTACCCCTGGCACAGATACGCAGTATTTT.

The chain is built from TRBV5-1 and TRBJ1-6; D not certain. The germline CDR1 and CDR2 sequences are SGHRS and YFSETQ. V gave up 4 bases and J gave up 8 bases, with 13 bases separating them. This CDR3 comprises 14 residues. DNA of the CDR3: TGCGCCAGCAGCGATCCCTCGAGGGATTCACCCCTCCACTTT. This sequence encodes CASSDPSRDSPLHF. Combining the CDR3 with reference TRBV5-1 and TRBJ1-6 gives the whole variable domain KAGVTQTPRYLIKTRGQQVTLSCSPISGHRSVSWYQQTPGQGLQFLFEYFSETQRNKGNFPGRFSGRQFSNSRSEMNVSTLELGDSALYLCASSDPSRDSPLHFGNGTRLTVT.

The chain couples TRBV5-1 to TRBJ1-1; D remains ambiguous. CDR3 length: 13 amino acids. Germline CDR1 SGHRS, CDR2 YFSETQ. Trimming pared 2 bases from V and 1 base from J, leaving 6 bases between. CDR3 residues: CASSFMTNTEAFF. The CDR3 DNA sequence: TGCGCCAGCAGCTTTATGACGAACACTGAAGCTTTCTTT.

This clone is a singleton in its sample. The chain has TRBV5-4 and TRBJ2-5, with D perhaps TRBD2 (6 bases). The CDR3 spans 14 residues. Germline assignment: CDR1 SGHNT and CDR2 YYREEE (reference sequence). Trimming took off 7 bases at V and 3 bases at J, with 16 bases between the two ends. The CDR3 spells CASGGTGGKETQYF. DNA for the CDR3: TGTGCCAGCGGGGGGACCGGTGGAAAAGAGACCCAGTACTTC.

This clone came up once. This chain uses TRBV30 with TRBJ1-6; D might be TRBD1 (5 bases). V was shortened by 5 bases and J by 9 bases, with 23 bases between the two germline ends. Germline V gene lookup returns CDR1 GTSNPN and CDR2 SVGIG (reference sequence). The CDR3 has 16 amino acids. CDR3 sequence: CAWGQWTPPRGSPLHF. The DNA for the CDR3 is TGTGCCTGGGGTCAATGGACACCACCTCGGGGTTCACCCCTCCACTTT.

V usage is TRBV10-3 and J usage is TRBJ2-3; D unresolved. The CDR3 spans 14 residues. V was pared by 3 bases and J by 6 bases, with 13 bases between. Germline CDR1 reads ENHRY; CDR2 reads SYGVKD. The CDR3 spells CAISDRNPLDTQYF. CDR3 nucleotides: TGTGCCATCAGTGACCGCAATCCTCTGGATACGCAGTATTTT.

This clone was detected once. The V call is TRBV6-5, the J call TRBJ2-5; tentatively, D is TRBD2 (6 bases). Trimming left V 0 bases short and J 3 bases short, with 14 bases between. The CDR3 runs 16 residues. Germline CDR1 and CDR2: MNHEY and SVGAGI. CDR3 region: CASSYSWGDFKETQYF. DNA for the CDR3: TGTGCCAGCAGTTACTCGTGGGGGGACTTTAAAGAGACCCAGTACTTC.

This clone occurred a few times. V is TRBV7-9 and J is TRBJ1-6; D not certain. V was shortened by 5 bases and J by 5 bases, with 13 bases between the two germline ends. The CDR3 extends over 15 amino acids. The germline CDR1 and CDR2 sequences are SEHNR and FQNEAQ (reference sequence). CDR3 region: CASSTTGKDNSPLHF. The CDR3 nucleotides read TGTGCCAGCAGCACCACCGGGAAGGATAATTCACCCCTCCACTTT.